This TCR beta chain emerged from a study of blood T cell repertoires in COVID-19. Study at large: Collection of acute and convalescent COVID-19 samples took place in the United States, Italy and Spain.

Germline CDR1 is MDHEN and CDR2 is SYDVKM. Trimming took 11 bases from V and 8 from J; bases not matched to a gene: 12. CDR3 length equals 14 residues. In the source study's methods: The authors estimated nucleated cell counts from reference gene primer amplification. Produced via immunoSEQ multiplex PCR; TCRdb's table is partial and in-frame only. V and J calls and clone size are as listed in that table; D and trimming were resolved from the DNA. This table has about 350,000 clones, 88% appearing once. The clonotype comes from a woman in her thirties who had been exposed to COVID-19. This sequence joins TRBV28 and TRBJ2-2; TRBD2 matches 9 bases. Sequencing was performed on PBMCs or T cells enriched from blood (not recorded which). The CDR3 spells CAGRRAREGGELFF. In DNA, the CDR3 is TGTGCCGGACGAAGGGCGCGGGAGGGTGGGGAGCTGTTTTTT.